This T cell receptor beta chain was sequenced during a study of blood T cell repertoires in COVID-19. The overall study: PBMCs, B-cell-depleted T cells, or T cells were the source of the cDNA or gDNA that made up the material.

As handled by the study authors: Cell counts per sample came from amplifying reference gene primers. Only in-frame clones appear in the TCRdb table, and some are missing; sequencing was by immunoSEQ multiplex PCR. The D gene and trimming were derived from the DNA, and the V and J assignments and clone size from that table. This table holds around 240,000 clones, 86% found once. Individuals aged about 18 to 89 years were recruited from 24 US areas. Recovered participants had two consecutive negative NP/OP PCR tests, healthcare professional clearance, or symptom resolution. About this clone: Other nucleotide sequences in the sample specify the same CDR3.

V lost 4 bases to trimming and J lost 4 bases, with 5 bases between them. The CDR3 runs 11 residues. CDR1 is MDHEN, CDR2 SYDVKM, per germline. The sequenced sample was PBMCs or T cells enriched from blood (not recorded which). This TCR was sampled from a woman aged 45-65 years who had recovered from COVID-19. The chain uses TRBV28 and TRBJ2-7; D remains unclear. In DNA form, the CDR3 reads TGTGCCAGCAGTTCCCCGTACGAGCAGTACTTC. It specifies CASSSPYEQYF. Drawing the rest from reference TRBV28 and TRBJ2-7, the complete variable domain is DVKVTQSSRYLVKRTGEKVFLECVQDMDHENMFWYRQDPGLGLRLIYFSYDVKMKEKGDIPEGYSVSREKKERFSLILESASTNQTSMYLCASSSPYEQYFGPGTRLTVT.